The 23 T cell receptor beta chains given below trace back to one sample, sequenced in a study of shared T cell receptors in the human thymus. Assay used: immunoSEQ multiplex PCR; TCRdb lists only in-frame clones, some missing. The sample lists hundreds of thousands of clones, more than 75% occurring once. These data also featured in a second study, about human thymus T cells.

Sequencing input: thymocytes. The source is a boy under three years old with a congenital heart defect.

This rearrangement joins TRBV7-8 to TRBJ1-5; the D gene is possibly TRBD1 (5 bases). Trimming took off 3 bases at V and 2 bases at J, with 23 bases between the two ends. CDR1 is SGHVS, CDR2 FQNEAQ, per germline. The CDR3 consists of 19 residues. The CDR3 sequence is CASSFTVGHLRTGNQPQHF. As DNA, the CDR3 is TGTGCCAGCAGCTTCACCGTGGGGCACCTTCGTACCGGCAATCAGCCCCAGCATTTT.

The V and J genes are TRBV7-2 and TRBJ2-7; possible D gene TRBD2, 5 bases. V was pared by 5 bases and J by 2 bases, with 13 bases between. Looked up from germline, CDR1 is SGHTA and CDR2 is FQGNSA. The CDR3 spans 14 residues. The CDR3 spells CASSALLRAYEQYF. Here the CDR3 DNA reads TGTGCCAGCAGCGCCCTATTGAGGGCCTACGAGCAGTACTTC.

The chain joins TRBV7-9 to TRBJ2-4, with TRBD2 matching over 12 bases. The CDR3 spans 19 residues. From germline, CDR1 is SEHNR and CDR2 FQNEAQ (reference sequence). V lost 5 bases to trimming and J lost 0 bases; unmatched junction nucleotides: 11. The CDR3 sequence is CASSLLAGGPPLAKNIQYF. CDR3 nucleotides: TGTGCCAGCAGCCTACTAGCGGGAGGCCCACCTCTAGCCAAAAACATTCAGTACTTC.

The chain recombines TRBV5-6 with TRBJ2-6, with 8 bases that match TRBD1. Looked up from germline, CDR1 is SGHDT and CDR2 is YYEEEE. Trimming cost V 6 bases and J 0 bases; bases outside gene matches: 5. The CDR3 has 16 residues. CDR3: CASTGQGPSGANVLTF. As DNA, the CDR3 is TGTGCCAGCACCGGACAGGGCCCCTCTGGGGCCAACGTCCTGACTTTC.

This chain joins TRBV23-1 and TRBJ2-2; D uncertain. TRBV23-1 is classed as an ORF, of uncertain function. The CDR3 extends over 15 amino acids. The V end lost 2 bases, the J end lost 4 bases, and 11 bases lay between the germline ends. The CDR3 protein is CASSQTTSITGELFF. DNA for the CDR3: TGCGCCAGCAGTCAAACCACATCCATCACCGGGGAGCTGTTTTTT.

The DNA for the CDR3 is TGCGCCAGCAGCCAGGAGGGACTAGCAGAATACGAGCAGTACTTC. It specifies CASSQEGLAEYEQYF. The chain uses TRBV4-1 and TRBJ2-7; 9 bases line up with TRBD2. Germline V gene sequence: CDR1 MGHRA, CDR2 YSYEKL. The CDR3 has 15 residues. V shed 3 bases, J shed 4 bases, and the junction held 7 bases outside the gene matches.

CDR3: CASSPPRVSSALPKEQYF. In DNA form, the CDR3 reads TGTGCCAGCAGCCCCCCGAGGGTTTCTAGCGCTCTACCCAAGGAGCAGTACTTC. This chain uses TRBV7-9 with TRBJ2-7; D is possibly TRBD2 (6 bases). The CDR3 is made up of 18 amino acids. The germline V gene encodes CDR1 SEHNR and CDR2 FQNEAQ (reference sequence). V shed 5 bases and J shed 7 bases, with 30 bases lying between them.

V is TRBV4-2 and J is TRBJ2-7, with D possibly being TRBD2 (5 bases). CDR1 is LGHNA, CDR2 YNFKEQ, per germline. This CDR3 contains 13 residues. V dropped 4 bases and J dropped 3 bases, with 10 bases sitting between them. CDR3 in amino acids: CASSPRGDYEQYF. Written as DNA, the CDR3 is TGTGCCAGCAGCCCCCGGGGAGACTACGAGCAGTACTTC.

This clone was found once. This rearrangement joins TRBV28 to TRBJ1-2, with D tentatively TRBD1 (5 bases). The CDR3 has 15 amino acids. Deletions cut 5 bases from V and 6 bases from J, with 19 bases between. Germline CDR1 reads MDHEN; CDR2 reads SYDVKM. This chain's CDR3 is CASSPGGRGKDGYTF. The CDR3 DNA reads TGTGCCAGCAGTCCGGGGGGGAGGGGAAAAGATGGCTACACCTTC.

The J gene is TRBJ1-4, the V gene TRBV27, with TRBD1 as a possible D gene (5 bases). V dropped 2 bases and J dropped 7 bases, with 11 bases sitting between them. The CDR3 length is 14 residues. Germline V gene lookup returns CDR1 MNHEY and CDR2 SMNVEV (reference sequence). CDR3 nucleotide sequence: TGTGCCAGCAGTTTAGGGCAGGGCCTTGAAAAACTGTTTTTT. Amino acid sequence: CASSLGQGLEKLFF.

The V gene is TRBV9, the J gene TRBJ2-3, with 11 positions matching TRBD2. Per the germline V gene, CDR1 is SGDLS and CDR2 is YYNGEE. J gave up 4 bases and V 0 bases, and 7 bases lay outside the gene matches. The CDR3 consists of 17 residues. The CDR3 loop reads CASSVATSGRLADTQYF. CDR3 bases: TGTGCCAGCAGCGTAGCAACTAGCGGGAGATTGGCAGATACGCAGTATTTT.

The CDR3 region is CASSPEQANYGYTF. For the CDR3, the DNA is TGTGCCAGCAGCCCGGAACAGGCAAACTATGGCTACACCTTC. V gene TRBV7-9 combines with J gene TRBJ1-2, with D maybe TRBD1 (5 bases). CDR3 length equals 14 residues. Germline V gives CDR1 SEHNR, CDR2 FQNEAQ (reference sequence). Trimming removed 5 bases from V and 2 bases from J, with 12 bases in between.

The CDR3 spells CATSRDQGRKADTQYF. The CDR3 DNA is TGTGCCACCAGCAGAGATCAGGGCCGAAAGGCAGATACGCAGTATTTT. The V gene is TRBV15, the J gene TRBJ2-3; a possible D gene is TRBD1 (5 bases). Germline V gene data show CDR1 as LNHNV and CDR2 as YYDKDF (reference sequence). V lost 0 bases, J lost 4 bases, and 14 bases lay in between. The CDR3 runs 16 residues.

J is TRBJ2-7 and V is TRBV2; unclear D gene. Germline V CDR1 and CDR2: SNHLY, FYNNEI. The CDR3 contains 14 residues. Trimming pared 6 bases from V and 2 bases from J, leaving 14 bases between. In DNA form, the CDR3 reads TGTGCCAGCAGCTCCTACGGGTGGGCCTACGAGCAGTACTTC. Amino acids: CASSSYGWAYEQYF. The full variable domain, its missing parts supplied by reference TRBV2 and TRBJ2-7, is EPEVTQTPSHQVTQMGQEVILRCVPISNHLYFYWYRQILGQKVEFLVSFYNNEISEKSEIFDDQFSVERPDGSNFTLKIRSTKLEDSAMYFCASSSYGWAYEQYFGPGTRLTVT.

This sequence joins TRBV5-1 and TRBJ1-4; a weak D match, TRBD1 (6 bases). Trimming removed 0 bases from V and 8 bases from J, with 11 bases in between. There are 14 residues in the CDR3. Looked up from germline, CDR1 is SGHRS and CDR2 is YFSETQ. CDR3 loop: CASSLAGVAEKLFF. The CDR3 DNA reads TGCGCCAGCAGCTTGGCAGGGGTGGCCGAAAAACTGTTTTTT.

The chain couples TRBV11-2 to TRBJ2-7; 7 bases match TRBD1. Losses at the gene ends were 2 bases for V and 2 bases for J; bases not matched to a gene: 12. The CDR3 runs 17 residues. The germline V gene encodes CDR1 SGHAT and CDR2 FQNNGV. CDR3 sequence reads: CASSLRRRQGPPYEQYF. DNA of the CDR3: TGTGCCAGCAGCTTACGCCGGCGACAGGGCCCTCCCTACGAGCAGTACTTC.

This sequence joins TRBV29-1 and TRBJ1-2, with 7 bases fitting TRBD1. The V gene's germline CDR1 is SQVTM and CDR2 ANQGSEA. The junction had 6 bases not matched to a gene; V was cut back by 1 base and J by 4 bases. The CDR3 contains 14 residues. The CDR3 nucleotides are TGCAGCGTTGAAGTACCCGACAGGGCCTATGGCTACACCTTC. This codes for CSVEVPDRAYGYTF.

The chain uses TRBV28 and TRBJ1-5; 8 positions agree with TRBD1. The trim removed 6 bases at V and 4 bases at J, leaving 11 bases unmatched. CDR1 and CDR2 from the germline V gene are MDHEN and SYDVKM. The CDR3 covers 16 residues. The CDR3 loop is CASSPIPRGRNQPQHF. The CDR3, as DNA: TGTGCCAGCAGCCCTATACCCAGGGGGCGGAATCAGCCCCAGCATTTT. The full variable domain, in which reference TRBV28 and TRBJ1-5 provide the parts outside the CDR3, is DVKVTQSSRYLVKRTGEKVFLECVQDMDHENMFWYRQDPGLGLRLIYFSYDVKMKEKGDIPEGYSVSREKKERFSLILESASTNQTSMYLCASSPIPRGRNQPQHFGDGTRLSIL.

The J gene is TRBJ2-4, the V gene TRBV12-5; 12 positions match TRBD1. The ends lost 7 bases at V and 3 bases at J; junction bases unmatched: 19. Germline V lookup: CDR1 LGHNT, CDR2 FRNRAP. There are 20 residues in the CDR3. As DNA, the CDR3 is TGTGCTAGTGCCCCGTCGGGGACAGGGGGCGGCAGGACGATCAAAAACATTCAGTACTTC. This encodes CASAPSGTGGGRTIKNIQYF.

The chain has TRBV19 and TRBJ2-3; no firm D call. The CDR3 spans 14 residues. Germline V lookup: CDR1 LNHDA, CDR2 SQIVND (reference sequence). V was trimmed by 5 bases and J by 2 bases, leaving 11 bases between them. The CDR3 reads CASSGWHTTDTQYF. The CDR3 DNA sequence: TGTGCCAGTAGTGGCTGGCACACCACAGATACGCAGTATTTT.

This chain uses TRBV7-8 with TRBJ2-1, with D possibly matching TRBD1 (6 bases). The CDR3 spans 18 residues. CDR1 and CDR2 from the germline V gene are SGHVS and FQNEAQ. V lost 5 bases, J lost 8 bases, and 28 bases lay in between. CDR3 nucleotides: TGTGCCAGCAGCCCCGGCGTACAGGGCCCTAGGTATTCGGATGAGCAGTTCTTC. Its translation: CASSPGVQGPRYSDEQFF.

The genes are TRBV9 and TRBJ2-5; TRBD2 matches 9 bases. V was pared by 2 bases and J by 5 bases, with 16 bases of the junction left unmatched. CDR1 and CDR2 (germline): SGDLS, YYNGEE. CDR3 length: 18 amino acids. CDR3 in DNA: TGTGCCAGCAGCGTCGAAAGGATTAGCGGGAGTAGTAGGGAGACCCAGTACTTC. It yields the protein CASSVERISGSSRETQYF.

Only one count was recorded for this clone. The CDR3 region has the DNA TGTGCCAGCAGCCCACGACAGGGGCCCCTCACAGATACGCAGTATTTT. Translating it yields CASSPRQGPLTDTQYF. The chain recombines TRBV5-4 with TRBJ2-3, with TRBD1 matching 8 bases. This CDR3 spans 16 amino acids. V shed 4 bases and J 2 bases; nucleotides not matched to a gene: 9. The germline V gene encodes CDR1 SGHNT and CDR2 YYREEE (reference sequence).